The 14 T cell receptor beta chains reported below all come from one sample, sequenced in a study of T cells in Graves' hyperthyroidism and ophthalmopathy. TCR beta CDR3 sequences were amplified from RNA transcripts. The HTBI primer set served for first-round RT-PCR of the TCR CDR3. MiXCR, run by TCRdb on the multiplex PCR reads, gives a single entry per CDR3 protein. Here the sample spans roughly 240,000 distinct CDR3 sequences, about a sixth being singletons. The sequenced sample was blood. These receptors were collected from a woman younger than 30 with Graves' ophthalmopathy.

This clonotype was found many times. The CDR3 spells CASSRDRGDEQFF. The CDR3 nucleotides read TGTGCCAGCAGCAGAGACAGGGGCGATGAGCAGTTCTTC. The gene calls are TRBV11-2 and TRBJ2-1; 8 bases map to TRBD1. The junction had 5 bases not matched to a gene; V was cut back by 5 bases and J by 8 bases. The CDR3 extends over 13 amino acids. Germline V lookup: CDR1 SGHAT, CDR2 FQNNGV.

This clonotype was detected ten times or more. DNA of the CDR3: TGTGCCAGCACACTGGGGGACAATGAGCAGTTCTTC. Its protein is CASTLGDNEQFF. The chain has TRBV6-2 or TRBV6-3 and TRBJ2-1; D may be TRBD1 or TRBD2 (5 bases each). V lost 7 bases and J 5 bases, leaving 9 bases between the germline ends. The CDR3 sequence is 12 residues long. From germline, CDR1 is MNHEY and CDR2 SVGEGT.

This clonotype has at least ten counts. The CDR3 sequence is CSARDTGVTGTQYF. CDR3 in DNA: TGCAGTGCTAGAGATACCGGGGTCACGGGGACCCAGTACTTC. The chain uses TRBV20-1 and TRBJ2-5; a possible D gene is TRBD2 (5 bases). The CDR3 consists of 14 residues. The V end lost 0 bases, the J end lost 7 bases, and 15 bases lay between the germline ends. Germline CDR1 and CDR2: DFQATT and SNEGSKA (reference sequence).

V and J are TRBV12-3 or TRBV12-4 and TRBJ2-5; TRBD1 might be the D (8 bases). CDR3 size: 14 residues. Trimming removed 6 bases at V and 5 bases at J, with 16 bases between. In DNA, the CDR3 is TGTGCCAGCAGAAAGACAGGGGAGGGGGAGACCCAGTACTTC. Encoded protein: CASRKTGEGETQYF.

This clonotype was detected many times. This sequence joins TRBV2 and TRBJ1-4, with D uncertain. CDR3 size: 17 residues. Germline V CDR1 and CDR2: SNHLY, FYNNEI. Between the trimmed V and J ends, which lost 1 base and 6 bases, there was a span of 18 bases. The CDR3 nucleotides are TGTGCCAGCAGTGAAGTCCGAACCACCTCACTATATGAAAAACTGTTTTTT. This encodes CASSEVRTTSLYEKLFF.

Ten or more counts support this clonotype. This sequence joins TRBV12-3 or TRBV12-4 and TRBJ2-2, with TRBD1 identical over 7 bases. The V and J ends lost 6 bases and 6 bases, in that order; junction bases with no gene match: 1. The CDR3 is made up of 12 amino acids. The CDR3 here is CASRTGPGELFF. DNA of the CDR3: TGTGCCAGCAGGACAGGGCCCGGGGAGCTGTTTTTT.

This clonotype was found many times. The gene calls are TRBV20-1 and TRBJ1-2; no clear D gene. The V end lost 5 bases, the J end lost 3 bases, and 13 bases lay between the germline ends. In germline, CDR1 is DFQATT, CDR2 SNEGSKA (reference sequence). This CDR3 has 13 residues. DNA for the CDR3: TGCAGTGCTCGGTATTCGAGGGACTATGGCTACACCTTC. Translation gives CSARYSRDYGYTF.

V is TRBV7-9 and J is TRBJ1-4, with D hard to call. CDR3 size: 14 residues. From germline, CDR1 is SEHNR and CDR2 FQNEAQ (reference sequence). V shed 7 bases and J shed 3 bases, with 12 bases lying between them. CDR3 sequence: CASTNGGSNEKLFF. The DNA for the CDR3 is TGTGCCAGCACAAACGGAGGCTCTAATGAAAAACTGTTTTTT. Full variable domain (outside the CDR3, taken from reference TRBV7-9 and TRBJ1-4): DTGVSQNPRHKITKRGQNVTFRCDPISEHNRLYWYRQTLGQGPEFLTYFQNEAQLEKSRLLSDRFSAERPKGSFSTLEIQRTEQGDSAMYLCASTNGGSNEKLFFGSGTQLSVL.

This clonotype has a count of ten or more. The CDR3 nucleotides read TGTGCCAGCGGCGACCTGGACAGGGGTTTTCTCACCGGGGAGCTGTTTTTT. Residues: CASGDLDRGFLTGELFF. The rearrangement uses TRBV2 and TRBJ2-2; TRBD1 matches at 9 bases. Unmatched junction bases numbered 14, after V lost 8 bases and J lost 4 bases. Germline CDR1 and CDR2: SNHLY and FYNNEI. The CDR3 length is 17 residues.

This clonotype was recorded many times. The chain couples TRBV12-3 or TRBV12-4 to TRBJ1-1; perhaps TRBD1 as D (6 bases). Trimming took 6 bases from V and 3 from J, leaving 20 bases between them. The CDR3 has 16 residues. CDR3 in amino acids: CASRPQTWTEDTEAFF. Here the CDR3 DNA reads TGTGCCAGCAGGCCCCAGACCTGGACAGAAGACACTGAAGCTTTCTTT.

The table lists this clonotype with many counts. The chain links TRBV20-1 to TRBJ1-1; 7 bases agree with TRBD1. Germline V gene lookup returns CDR1 DFQATT and CDR2 SNEGSKA (reference sequence). Trimming removed 3 bases from V and 4 bases from J; junction bases left unmatched: 8. This CDR3 is 14 amino acids long. The CDR3 spells CSASQGGWGTEAFF. The CDR3 DNA sequence: TGCAGTGCTAGCCAAGGGGGCTGGGGCACTGAAGCTTTCTTT.

This clonotype was recorded at least ten times. The chain links TRBV11-3 to TRBJ2-1; TRBD2 agrees at 7 bases. V shed 7 bases, J shed 3 bases, and the junction held 3 bases outside the gene matches. CDR1 SGHNT and CDR2 YENEEA come from the germline V gene. There are 13 residues in the CDR3. Written as DNA, the CDR3 is TGTGCCAGCAAGGAGCGGGGCTACAATGAGCAGTTCTTC. Amino acids: CASKERGYNEQFF.

The sample holds many counts of this clonotype. The chain recombines TRBV12-3 or TRBV12-4 with TRBJ2-1, with 9 nucleotides matching TRBD1. J gave up 6 bases and V 6 bases, and 9 bases lay outside the gene matches. The CDR3 spans 15 residues. CDR3 loop: CASRKDRGFGNEQFF. In DNA, the CDR3 is TGTGCCAGCAGGAAGGACAGGGGATTTGGCAATGAGCAGTTCTTC.

The chain couples TRBV5-4 to TRBJ2-1; no reliable D call. Germline V lookup: CDR1 SGHNT, CDR2 YYREEE (reference sequence). V was clipped by 4 bases and J by 0 bases, with 11 bases between them. This CDR3 comprises 15 residues. CDR3 in amino acids: CASSLKKSSYNEQFF. CDR3 DNA: TGTGCCAGCAGCCTAAAAAAAAGCTCCTACAATGAGCAGTTCTTC.